The clone carrying this TCR beta chain showed up just once. Repertoires were generated with immunoSEQ multiplex PCR, while TCRdb's copy carries only in-frame clones and drops some. Of more than 250,000 clones listed, around 84% are singletons. These data belong to a study of blood T cell repertoires in COVID-19. Everyone who took part was roughly 18 to 89 years old, and they came from 24 US areas. Within the 2 weeks before study entry, each person in the exposed group met a COVID-19 case. Germline V CDR1 and CDR2: LGHDT, YNNKEL (reference sequence). Trimming removed 0 bases from V and 11 bases from J, with 17 bases in between. This CDR3 is built from 15 residues.

Sequenced: PBMCs or T cells enriched from blood (not recorded which). The chain links TRBV3-1 (or the pseudogene TRBV3-2) to TRBJ1-5; D ambiguous. This receptor was obtained from a man aged 40-55 years who had been exposed to COVID-19. CDR3 DNA: TGTGCCAGCAGCCAAGAGAGTCTCGGTAGAGGGTCCCAGCATTTT. It translates to CASSQESLGRGSQHF.